These 27 T cell receptor beta chains were all obtained from the same sample, sequenced in a study of T-cell memory formation after mild COVID-19. TCRdb reprocessed the 5' RACE reads with MiXCR, giving one entry per CDR3 protein. The sample records around 430,000 distinct CDR3 sequences, more than 15% being singletons. The sample consisted of PBMCs or a T cell subset sorted from them (not recorded which). Receptors originate from a man younger than 35 who had mild COVID-19 (a few samples of this study predate the infection). Cell type and time point are not known.

The chain combines TRBV6-2 or TRBV6-3 with TRBJ1-5; maybe TRBD1 (5 bases). The CDR3 has 13 residues. CDR1 and CDR2 (germline): MNHEY, SVGEGT. Trimming pared 10 bases from V and 7 bases from J, leaving 17 bases between. CDR3 sequence: CAISLRGGQPQHF. The CDR3 nucleotides are TGTGCCATTTCCCTGAGGGGTGGACAGCCCCAGCATTTT.

This clonotype was detected only a few times. The V gene is TRBV18, the J gene TRBJ1-2; 10 bases are a match to TRBD1. Per germline, CDR1 KGHSH and CDR2 LQKENI. The CDR3 sequence is 15 residues long. After removal of 1 base from V and 8 bases from J, the junction contained 7 bases not matched to a gene. DNA for the CDR3: TGTGCCAGCTCACCACTAAGTGGGACAGGGGACGGCTACACCTTC. Translated, it gives CASSPLSGTGDGYTF.

There are a few counts of this clonotype. The CDR3 loop is CASTQSGWVGYTF. In DNA, the CDR3 is TGTGCCAGCACCCAATCCGGATGGGTTGGCTACACCTTC. The chain links TRBV9 to TRBJ1-2; D gene unclear. With 6 bases removed from V and 7 bases from J, the gap between germline ends came to 16 bases. Germline-derived CDR1 and CDR2 are SGDLS and YYNGEE. This CDR3 region has 13 residues.

A few counts support this clonotype. This chain uses TRBV29-1 with TRBJ2-1; D possibly uses TRBD1 or TRBD2 (5 bases each). Germline V gives CDR1 SQVTM, CDR2 ANQGSEA. The CDR3 extends over 12 amino acids. Trimming pared 2 bases from V and 5 bases from J, leaving 7 bases between. Written as DNA, the CDR3 is TGCAGCGTTGAACAGGGAGACAATGAGCAGTTCTTC. Translated, it gives CSVEQGDNEQFF.

The V and J genes are TRBV2 and TRBJ2-7, with D hard to call. V dropped 2 bases and J dropped 0 bases, with 11 bases sitting between them. CDR1 is SNHLY and CDR2 is FYNNEI in the germline V gene. This CDR3 has 15 amino acids. In nucleotides, the CDR3 is TGTGCCAGCAGTGAAAGGGCCCTCGGCTCCTACGAGCAGTACGTC. It yields the protein CASSERALGSYEQYV.

V is TRBV12-5 and J is TRBJ2-5; D is undetermined. V lost 6 bases, J lost 5 bases, and 10 bases lay in between. The V gene's germline CDR1 is LGHNT and CDR2 FRNRAP. This CDR3 is 12 amino acids long. Written as DNA, the CDR3 is TGTGCTAGTGGCCCCCAGGAGGAGACCCAGTACTTC. Protein sequence: CASGPQEETQYF.

This clonotype was counted only a few times. The J gene is TRBJ2-3, the V gene TRBV12-3 or TRBV12-4, with 10 nucleotides matching TRBD2. Trimming at V came to 8 bases and at J to 0 bases, leaving 11 bases not matched to a gene. The CDR3 is 17 amino acids. The CDR3 DNA reads TGTGCCAGCGGCCTACTAGCGGGGTCGACGAGCACAGATACGCAGTATTTT. Residues: CASGLLAGSTSTDTQYF.

The chain combines TRBV4-2 with TRBJ1-2; D gene unclear. Per the germline V gene, CDR1 is LGHNA and CDR2 is YNFKEQ. V was trimmed by 0 bases and J by 8 bases, leaving 13 bases between them. The CDR3 is 14 amino acids. The CDR3 DNA sequence: TGTGCCAGCAGCCAAGACCCCGTCGGAAACGGCTACACCTTC. Translation gives CASSQDPVGNGYTF.

The chain links TRBV4-3 to TRBJ1-3, with D possibly being TRBD1 (6 bases). Trimming left V 6 bases short and J 4 bases short, with 16 bases between. CDR1 is LGHNA and CDR2 is YSLEER in the germline V gene. The CDR3 is 15 amino acids. The CDR3 spells CASSPWTVEGNTIYF. CDR3 in DNA: TGCGCCAGCAGTCCCTGGACAGTCGAAGGAAACACCATATATTTT.

The table lists this clonotype with a few counts. The chain links TRBV25-1 to TRBJ1-4, with 10 nucleotides matching TRBD1. With V trimmed by 5 bases and J by 6 bases, 3 bases remained unmatched. This CDR3 region has 14 residues. In germline, CDR1 is MGHDK, CDR2 SYGVNS. DNA of the CDR3: TGTGCCAGCAGTAGGACAGGGGGGTATGAAAAACTGTTTTTT. Its protein is CASSRTGGYEKLFF. Full variable domain (remainder filled in from reference TRBV25-1 and TRBJ1-4): EADIYQTPRYLVIGTGKKITLECSQTMGHDKMYWYQQDPGMELHLIHYSYGVNSTEKGDLSSESTVSRIRTEHFPLTLESARPSHTSQYLCASSRTGGYEKLFFGSGTQLSVL.

For this clonotype: A read error may produce the germline difference seen at one junction end. The rearrangement joins TRBV20-1 to TRBJ1-4; D is uncertain. The CDR3 consists of 14 residues. CDR1 and CDR2 from the germline V gene are DFQATT and SNEGSKA (reference sequence). The CDR3 loop reads CGARGGTTNEKLFF. The CDR3 DNA is TGCGGTGCTAGAGGTGGAACAACTAATGAAAAACTGTTTTTT.

This clonotype was counted between two and nine times. The CDR3 reads CASSEEPLYEQYF. The CDR3 DNA sequence: TGTGCCAGCAGCGAAGAACCACTATACGAGCAGTACTTC. The chain combines TRBV7-9 with TRBJ2-7, with D unresolved. CDR1 is SEHNR and CDR2 is FQNEAQ in the germline V gene (reference sequence). Trimming removed 5 bases at V and 4 bases at J, with 12 bases between. The CDR3 spans 13 residues.

V usage is TRBV6-6 and J usage is TRBJ1-1; TRBD1 is a possible D gene (6 bases). Trimming removed 6 bases from V and 5 bases from J, with 19 bases in between. The CDR3 is 15 residues long. CDR1 is MNHNY and CDR2 is SVGAGI in the germline V gene (reference sequence). CDR3 sequence: CASSHGQYGGTEAFF. The CDR3 DNA sequence: TGTGCCAGCAGCCACGGACAGTATGGAGGGACTGAAGCTTTCTTT.

The J gene is TRBJ2-7, the V gene TRBV7-9; TRBD1 agrees at 7 bases. Germline CDR1 SEHNR, CDR2 FQNEAQ (reference sequence). The trim removed 5 bases at V and 6 bases at J, leaving 7 bases unmatched. The CDR3 totals 13 residues. For the CDR3, the DNA is TGTGCCAGCAGCCCGAGGGGGCAAGGCGAGCAGTACTTC. Translated, it gives CASSPRGQGEQYF.

This clonotype appeared a few times. CDR3 nucleotide sequence: TGTGCCAGCAGCGCGGGGGGCTATCCAGATACGCAGTATTTT. It yields the protein CASSAGGYPDTQYF. The chain couples TRBV7-2 to TRBJ2-3, with TRBD2 matching 8 bases. Germline loops: CDR1 SGHTA, CDR2 FQGNSA. Germline trimming cut 5 bases from V and 4 bases from J; bases unmatched to any gene: 5. The CDR3 consists of 14 residues.

This chain connects TRBV2 to TRBJ2-5, with 9 positions matching TRBD1. V shed 6 bases and J 5 bases; nucleotides not matched to a gene: 7. Germline V gene data show CDR1 as SNHLY and CDR2 as FYNNEI. CDR3 length equals 14 residues. This CDR3 reads CASSGTGGKETQYF. The CDR3 region has the DNA TGTGCCAGCAGCGGCACAGGGGGCAAGGAGACCCAGTACTTC.

V is TRBV2 and J is TRBJ2-7; D is undetermined. The germline gives CDR1 SNHLY, CDR2 FYNNEI. The CDR3 runs 13 residues. The V end lost 7 bases, the J end lost 3 bases, and 13 bases lay between the germline ends. The CDR3: CASKAGRSYEQYV. CDR3 DNA: TGTGCCAGCAAAGCAGGACGGAGCTACGAGCAGTACGTC.

The chain recombines TRBV4-3 with TRBJ2-3, with 10 nucleotides matching TRBD1. V shed 5 bases and J 6 bases; nucleotides not matched to a gene: 8. Germline assignment: CDR1 LGHNA and CDR2 YSLEER. CDR3 size: 15 residues. The CDR3 DNA follows: TGCGCCAGCAGCGGACCGGGACAGGGGACCGATACGCAGTATTTT. This translates into CASSGPGQGTDTQYF.

This chain joins TRBV7-2 and TRBJ2-4, with TRBD1 matching 9 bases. CDR3 size: 16 residues. Germline V gives CDR1 SGHTA, CDR2 FQGNSA. Germline trimming cut 2 bases from V and 7 bases from J; bases unmatched to any gene: 9. This chain's CDR3 is CASSLPGTGRRNIQYF. In DNA, the CDR3 is TGTGCCAGCAGCTTACCCGGGACAGGGAGAAGGAACATTCAGTACTTC.

Only a few counts were recorded for this clonotype. The chain couples TRBV18 to TRBJ2-3, with D possibly TRBD1 on 6 matching bases. CDR1 is KGHSH, CDR2 LQKENI, per germline. CDR3 size: 18 residues. The V and J ends lost 4 bases and 2 bases respectively, with 22 bases between them. The CDR3 bases are TGTGCCAGCTCACGCTCAGGGGTCGTCAGGTACCACACAGATACGCAGTATTTT. Translation: CASSRSGVVRYHTDTQYF.

J is TRBJ2-5 and V is TRBV28; D is unresolved. From germline, CDR1 is MDHEN and CDR2 SYDVKM. Trimming shortened V by 2 bases and J by 0 bases, and 7 bases separated the two germline ends. CDR3 length: 14 residues. The CDR3 here is CASSLTEYQETQYF. The CDR3 nucleotides read TGTGCCAGCAGTTTAACAGAGTACCAAGAGACCCAGTACTTC.

The chain joins TRBV4-2 to TRBJ2-7; 9 bases match TRBD2. With V trimmed by 4 bases and J by 2 bases, 6 bases remained unmatched. Germline V gene lookup returns CDR1 LGHNA and CDR2 YNFKEQ. This CDR3 contains 15 residues. The CDR3 here is CASSRRAGGAYEQYF. CDR3 nucleotide sequence: TGTGCCAGCAGCCGGAGAGCGGGGGGCGCCTACGAGCAGTACTTC.

This clonotype was observed a few times. This CDR3 reads CASSPDRSLKTQYF. The CDR3 nucleotides are TGTGCCAGCTCACCCGACAGGAGTCTAAAGACCCAGTACTTC. J is TRBJ2-5 and V is TRBV18; TRBD1 is a possible D gene (6 bases). The CDR3 is made up of 14 amino acids. Per germline, CDR1 KGHSH and CDR2 LQKENI. The germline V and J ends were trimmed by 3 bases and 6 bases, with 14 bases remaining between them. Full variable domain (outside the CDR3, taken from reference TRBV18 and TRBJ2-5): NAGVMQNPRHLVRRRGQEARLRCSPMKGHSHVYWYRQLPEEGLKFMVYLQKENIIDESGMPKERFSAEFPKEGPSILRIQQVVRGDSAAYFCASSPDRSLKTQYFGPGTRLLVL.

There are many counts of this clonotype. The chain carries TRBV20-1 and TRBJ1-1; possible D gene TRBD1, 6 bases. CDR3 size: 13 residues. The V end was cut by 5 bases, the J end by 0 bases, with 10 bases between. The V gene's germline CDR1 is DFQATT and CDR2 SNEGSKA (reference sequence). CDR3 protein: CSADDRLNTEAFF. The CDR3 region has the DNA TGCAGTGCTGACGACAGGCTGAACACTGAAGCTTTCTTT.

This clonotype was detected a few times. This chain links TRBV7-8 with TRBJ1-6, with D unclear. CDR3 length: 17 amino acids. Trimming stripped 0 bases from V and 3 bases from J, with 12 bases between. The germline gives CDR1 SGHVS, CDR2 FQNEAQ. CDR3 in amino acids: CASSLAGLGGYNSPLHF. The CDR3 DNA follows: TGTGCCAGCAGCTTAGCAGGCCTCGGAGGCTATAATTCACCCCTCCACTTT.

DNA for the CDR3: TGTGCGGTTCGACCCGGAGAGAGCTACAATGAGCAGTTCTTC. It yields the protein CAVRPGESYNEQFF. The V gene is TRBV6-5, the J gene TRBJ2-1; D call uncertain. The CDR3 covers 14 residues. Looked up from germline, CDR1 is MNHEY and CDR2 is SVGAGI.

This clonotype was detected a few times. The CDR3 is CASSFLGGAEAFF. CDR3 bases: TGTGCCAGCAGTTTCCTCGGGGGCGCTGAAGCTTTCTTT. The rearrangement links TRBV12-3 or TRBV12-4 to TRBJ1-1; possibly TRBD1 for D (6 bases). V dropped 3 bases and J dropped 6 bases, with 11 bases sitting between them. This CDR3 contains 13 residues.